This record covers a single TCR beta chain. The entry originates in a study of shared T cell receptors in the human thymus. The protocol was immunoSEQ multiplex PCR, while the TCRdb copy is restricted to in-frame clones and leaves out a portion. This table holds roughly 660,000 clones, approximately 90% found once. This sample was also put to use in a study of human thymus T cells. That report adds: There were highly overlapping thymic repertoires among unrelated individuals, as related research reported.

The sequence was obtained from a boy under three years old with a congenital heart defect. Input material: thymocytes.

CDR3 DNA sequence: TGTGCCAGCAGCTACTCCGGGACAGAGGACACTGAAGCTTTCTTT. Its translation: CASSYSGTEDTEAFF. The genes are TRBV11-3 and TRBJ1-1; 7 bases align to TRBD1. The CDR3 consists of 15 residues. The V gene's germline CDR1 is SGHNT and CDR2 YENEEA. After removal of 4 bases from V and 3 bases from J, the junction contained 8 bases not matched to a gene.